The clone carrying this TCR beta chain turned up a few times. The data were taken from a study of blood T cells in healthy people across ages. Then a second PCR, running about 6 to 11 cycles, was carried out with a sample-barcoded 5' primer and a J-beta primer mix. Each CDR3 protein gets one entry after TCRdb re-called the 5' RACE reads with MiXCR. This sample has approximately 600,000 distinct CDR3 sequences, with 58% found just once. Per the germline V gene, CDR1 is MGHDK and CDR2 is SYGVNS. The V and J ends lost 6 bases and 10 bases respectively, with 10 bases between them. The CDR3 extends over 11 amino acids.

The sample consisted of blood. This sequence was found in a man in his 60s in good health. This chain joins TRBV25-1 and TRBJ2-1; TRBD1 might be the D (5 bases). In DNA form, the CDR3 reads TGTGCCAGCAGGGGATGGGGCGAGCAGTTCTTC. Residues: CASRGWGEQFF.